One and the same sample provided the 20 T cell receptor beta chains below, sequenced in a study of T cell responses to AZD1222 COVID-19 vaccine. Only in-frame clones appear in the TCRdb table, and some are missing; sequencing was by immunoSEQ multiplex PCR. The data contain 73,000 or so clones, approximately 89% of them singletons. The source was peripheral blood, collected on day 0 of AZD1222 vaccination. Receptors were obtained from an adult in good health.

Here the CDR3 DNA reads TGTGCCAGCAGTGGACTAGCGGAACTGAACACCGGGGAGCTGTTTTTT. It yields the protein CASSGLAELNTGELFF. The chain has TRBV27 and TRBJ2-2, with 10 nucleotides matching TRBD2. The germline gives CDR1 MNHEY, CDR2 SMNVEV (reference sequence). The ends lost 5 bases at V and 1 base at J; junction bases unmatched: 4. The CDR3 totals 16 residues.

The rearrangement links TRBV7-2 to TRBJ1-2; TRBD1 agrees at 7 bases. This CDR3 is 15 amino acids long. Germline V CDR1 and CDR2: SGHTA, FQGNSA. The V segment lost 0 bases and the J segment 8 bases; nucleotides outside the gene matches: 9. The CDR3 sequence: CASSLALEGGRGYTF. DNA of the CDR3: TGTGCCAGCAGCTTAGCGCTGGAAGGGGGCAGGGGCTACACCTTC. Drawing the rest from reference TRBV7-2 and TRBJ1-2, the complete variable domain is GAGVSQSPSNKVTEKGKDVELRCDPISGHTALYWYRQSLGQGLEFLIYFQGNSAPDKSGLPSDRFSAERTGGSVSTLTIQRTQQEDSAVYLCASSLALEGGRGYTFGSGTRLTVV.

V usage is TRBV7-9 and J usage is TRBJ2-1; D is uncertain. Per the germline V gene, CDR1 is SEHNR and CDR2 is FQNEAQ (reference sequence). Trimming removed 5 bases from V and 9 bases from J, with 14 bases in between. The length of the CDR3 is 13 residues. The CDR3 reads CASSPKRGIEQFF. The CDR3 bases are TGTGCCAGCAGCCCTAAGCGTGGGATTGAGCAGTTCTTC.

V gene TRBV12-2 combines with J gene TRBJ2-7. TRBV12-2 is given as a pseudogene. The CDR3 totals 18 residues. CDR3 protein: CASRLGGRVGLWLCEQYF. Here the CDR3 DNA reads TGTGCAAGTCGCTTAGGTGGCCGGGTGGGGTTGTGGCTCTGCGAGCAGTACTTC.

In this sample, this clone turned up once. This rearrangement joins TRBV28 to TRBJ1-2; 7 bases map to TRBD1. The CDR3 extends over 13 amino acids. V shed 5 bases, J shed 4 bases, and the junction held 4 bases outside the gene matches. Germline values: CDR1 MDHEN, CDR2 SYDVKM. CDR3 coding DNA: TGTGCCAGCAGTGGGGGACAGTTCTATGGCTACACCTTC. Protein sequence: CASSGGQFYGYTF.

V usage is TRBV9 and J usage is TRBJ1-6, with 8 bases identical to TRBD1. There are 15 residues in the CDR3. Germline V CDR1 and CDR2: SGDLS, YYNGEE. The trim removed 1 base at V and 10 bases at J, leaving 7 bases unmatched. CDR3 in amino acids: CASSVSDRVESPLHF. The CDR3 DNA sequence: TGTGCCAGCAGCGTATCGGACAGGGTTGAGTCACCCCTCCACTTT.

This clone was seen a handful of times. The rearrangement uses TRBV19 and TRBJ1-2; D is ambiguous. CDR1 and CDR2 (germline): LNHDA, SQIVND (reference sequence). CDR3 length: 14 amino acids. Trimming stripped 7 bases from V and 8 bases from J, with 20 bases between. CDR3 region: CASTGPGISGGYTF. CDR3 nucleotides: TGTGCCAGTACCGGACCGGGGATTTCGGGCGGCTACACCTTC.

The CDR3 nucleotides read TGTGCCAGCAGTTACTCAAGGGGGAACTATGGCTACACCTTC. Translating gives CASSYSRGNYGYTF. The rearrangement joins TRBV6-5 to TRBJ1-2; D perhaps matches TRBD1 (6 bases). Germline assignment: CDR1 MNHEY and CDR2 SVGAGI. The V end lost 0 bases, the J end lost 2 bases, and 7 bases lay between the germline ends. The CDR3 loop spans 14 amino acids.

J is TRBJ2-5 and V is TRBV11-2; 7 bases line up with TRBD2. The V and J ends lost 8 bases and 4 bases, in that order; junction bases with no gene match: 16. This CDR3 is 16 amino acids long. Germline V lookup: CDR1 SGHAT, CDR2 FQNNGV. Here the CDR3 DNA reads TGTGCCAGCGGGCGCGGGGAGGGAGGGCCCGGAGAGACCCAGTACTTC. Its translation: CASGRGEGGPGETQYF. The variable domain in full, with the rest retrieved from reference TRBV11-2 and TRBJ2-5, is EAGVAQSPRYKIIEKRQSVAFWCNPISGHATLYWYQQILGQGPKLLIQFQNNGVVDDSQLPKDRFSAERLKGVDSTLKIQPAKLEDSAVYLCASGRGEGGPGETQYFGPGTRLLVL.

The J gene is TRBJ1-6, the V gene TRBV19; 8 bases agree with TRBD1. The V gene's germline CDR1 is LNHDA and CDR2 SQIVND (reference sequence). V lost 10 bases to trimming and J lost 9 bases; unmatched junction nucleotides: 11. The CDR3 sequence is 14 residues long. The CDR3 nucleotides read TGTGCCACCGGAGGACAGGGTGTAAGTTCACCCCTCCACTTT. As protein: CATGGQGVSSPLHF.

The chain has TRBV18 and TRBJ1-1; D remains unclear. Germline assignment: CDR1 KGHSH and CDR2 LQKENI. The CDR3 totals 14 residues. The V end lost 3 bases, the J end lost 2 bases, and 10 bases lay between the germline ends. CDR3 coding DNA: TGTGCCAGCTCACCCTTTGACCGAAACACTGAAGCTTTCTTT. Its protein product is CASSPFDRNTEAFF.

CDR3 protein: CASSSGGFLPYEQYF. The CDR3 DNA is TGTGCCAGCAGTAGCGGGGGGTTTCTACCCTACGAGCAGTACTTC. The chain joins TRBV28 to TRBJ2-7, with 9 bases fitting TRBD2. The CDR3 is 15 amino acids. Losses at the gene ends were 5 bases for V and 2 bases for J; bases not matched to a gene: 7. The V gene's germline CDR1 is MDHEN and CDR2 SYDVKM.

The chain is built from TRBV19 and TRBJ1-1; D is unclear. Germline CDR1 reads LNHDA; CDR2 reads SQIVND (reference sequence). This CDR3 is built from 13 residues. V was clipped by 3 bases and J by 2 bases, with 7 bases between them. DNA for the CDR3: TGTGCCAGTAGTATTCCATTAAACACTGAAGCTTTCTTT. As protein: CASSIPLNTEAFF. The full variable domain, rest sourced from reference TRBV19 and TRBJ1-1, is DGGITQSPKYLFRKEGQNVTLSCEQNLNHDAMYWYRQDPGQGLRLIYYSQIVNDFQKGDIAEGYSVSREKKESFPLTVTSAQKNPTAFYLCASSIPLNTEAFFGQGTRLTVV.

Comments on this clone: This may stem from a read error, because a much larger clone lies one nucleotide away. The V call is TRBV7-8, the J call TRBJ1-1, with a possible D match to TRBD1 (5 bases). Germline CDR1 is SGHVS and CDR2 is FQNEAQ. The CDR3 totals 13 residues. Trimming took 6 bases from V and 1 from J, leaving 9 bases between them. CDR3 loop: CASSLQENTEAFF. As DNA, the CDR3 is TGTGCCAGCAGTCTACAGGAGAACACTGAAGCTTTCTTT. Based on the CDR3 plus reference TRBV7-8 and TRBJ1-1, the full variable domain is GAGVSQSPRYKVAKRGQDVALRCDPISGHVSLFWYQQALGQGPEFLTYFQNEAQLDKSGLPSDRFFAERPEGSVSTLKIQRTQQEDSAVYLCASSLQENTEAFFGQGTRLTVV.

This clone came up a few times. The CDR3 DNA reads TGTGCCAGCAGGCGGGGGATGAGCTCCTACGAGCAGTACTTC. This codes for CASRRGMSSYEQYF. V usage is TRBV2 and J usage is TRBJ2-7, with 7 nucleotides matching TRBD2. CDR1 is SNHLY, CDR2 FYNNEI, per germline. J gave up 0 bases and V 6 bases, and 5 bases lay outside the gene matches. This CDR3 region has 14 residues.

The rearrangement uses TRBV6-5 and TRBJ2-1, with 9 bases matching TRBD2. The germline V gene has CDR1 MNHEY and CDR2 SVGAGI. With V trimmed by 6 bases and J by 0 bases, 3 bases remained unmatched. This CDR3 spans 15 amino acids. CDR3 amino acids: CASSLGLASYNEQFF. The CDR3 nucleotides are TGTGCCAGCAGCCTGGGACTAGCCTCCTACAATGAGCAGTTCTTC.

The chain uses TRBV29-1 and TRBJ2-7, with TRBD1 as a possible D gene (6 bases). Germline V gene sequence: CDR1 SQVTM, CDR2 ANQGSEA. The CDR3 consists of 13 residues. The V end lost 5 bases, the J end lost 3 bases, and 14 bases lay between the germline ends. The CDR3 bases are TGCAGCGTTCTCACAGGGAACGACTACGAGCAGTACTTC. Translation gives CSVLTGNDYEQYF.

The V call is TRBV6-5, the J call TRBJ1-1, with no clear D. The V gene's germline CDR1 is MNHEY and CDR2 SVGAGI. The CDR3 is made up of 14 amino acids. The germline V and J ends were trimmed by 7 bases and 4 bases, with 16 bases remaining between them. Here the CDR3 reads CASTRRRLGTEAFF. DNA for the CDR3: TGTGCCAGCACGCGGAGGCGTCTCGGCACTGAAGCTTTCTTT.

This clone has just one count. The gene calls are TRBV12-3 or TRBV12-4 and TRBJ2-2, with D unclear. V was trimmed by 2 bases and J by 1 base, leaving 2 bases between them. The CDR3 is 13 residues long. The CDR3 sequence is CASSLMNTGELFF. The CDR3 DNA reads TGTGCCAGCAGTTTAATGAACACCGGGGAGCTGTTTTTT.

J is TRBJ1-3 and V is TRBV5-4, with D perhaps matching TRBD1 (6 bases). Germline V CDR1 and CDR2: SGHNT, YYREEE (reference sequence). The CDR3 sequence is 17 residues long. V lost 0 bases, J lost 0 bases, and 13 bases lay in between. The CDR3: CASSLAQGTSSGNTIYF. The CDR3, as DNA: TGTGCCAGCAGCTTGGCTCAGGGGACATCCTCTGGAAACACCATATATTTT.